Listed below are T cell receptor beta chains from one sample, sequenced in a study of neurological immune-mediated disorders. MiXCR, run by TCRdb on the 5' RACE reads, gives a single entry per CDR3 protein. The repertoire holds under 80,000 distinct CDR3 sequences, 9.4% seen once, with about 1.7% in the top ten. What was sequenced was PBMCs. These receptor sequences come from a man aged 50-60 years in good health. Each CDR3 is given with its conserved first and last residue. The D gene is left open where the match is weak.

NA	TRBV3-1	TRBJ2-1	CASSQTPGGRNAYNEQFF
NA	TRBV5-1	TRBJ1-6	CASREGGSYNSPLHF
NA	TRBV7-9	TRBJ2-7	CASSADGSGGLYEQYF
NA	TRBV7-3	TRBJ2-1	CASSLGASFYNEQFF
NA	TRBV5-6	TRBJ2-1	CASSSSLGESSYNEQFF
NA	TRBV6-4	TRBJ2-2	CASSESGLEGTGELFF
NA	TRBV4-2	TRBJ1-6	CASSQGALNNSPLHF
NA	TRBV7-9	TRBJ2-5	CAIRPRGRAIETQYF
NA	TRBV6-2/TRBV6-3	TRBJ1-1	CASSQPGSEAFF
NA	TRBV20-1	TRBJ1-5	CSARVRGGQPQHF
TRBD2	TRBV20-1	TRBJ2-5	CSARSGRGTETQYF
NA	TRBV5-1	TRBJ1-5	CASSSSGRSDQPQHF
NA	TRBV7-3	TRBJ2-3	CASSRGAPDTQYF
TRBD2	TRBV5-1	TRBJ2-1	CASSLAGASGRNLRNEQFF
NA	TRBV4-1	TRBJ2-3	CASSQGDGDTQYF
NA	TRBV9	TRBJ1-1	CASSTGMNTEAFF
TRBD2	TRBV12-3/TRBV12-4	TRBJ2-1	CASSSGASGIDNEQFF
TRBD2	TRBV29-1	TRBJ2-7	CSVEGPGGTYEQYF
NA	TRBV6-5	TRBJ2-3	CASSYSYGPSHDTQYF
NA	TRBV7-2	TRBJ1-1	CASSDHYKTEAFF
NA	TRBV7-2	TRBJ2-1	CASSYVGKHEQFF
NA	TRBV5-1	TRBJ2-7	CASSPSRLGDEQYF
TRBD2	TRBV7-2	TRBJ2-2	CASSPYRLAGYTGELFF
NA	TRBV7-2	TRBJ1-1	CASSPAGLSTEAFF
NA	TRBV5-1	TRBJ2-7	CASSFPPGGSYEQYF
TRBD1	TRBV6-5	TRBJ2-2	CASSYGQGQNTGELFF
TRBD2	TRBV28	TRBJ2-4	CASSPAGTSVSKNIQYF
NA	TRBV7-7	TRBJ2-3	CASSTLGQDTQYF
TRBD1	TRBV28	TRBJ2-3	CASRETGGEADTQYF
TRBD1	TRBV5-1	TRBJ2-3	CASSPGQVFDTQYF
NA	TRBV14	TRBJ2-7	CASSYAREQYF
NA	TRBV14	TRBJ1-3	CASSQDWVNPLLGTIYF
TRBD2	TRBV6-1	TRBJ2-1	CASSEASGRNEQFF
NA	TRBV5-1	TRBJ1-6	CASSSDKDSPLHF
TRBD2	TRBV7-3	TRBJ2-2	CASSLGLAGHLNTGELFF
TRBD2	TRBV27	TRBJ2-1	CASSFESGGIYNEQFF